This record looks at one T cell receptor beta chain sequence and its context. Antigen specificity is unknown. CDR3 length: 15 residues. CDR1 and CDR2 (germline): KGHDR, SFDVKD. Between the trimmed V and J ends, which lost 5 bases and 2 bases, there was a span of 13 bases. This entry belongs to a study of breast tumors, draining lymph nodes, adjacent tissues. Notes on the study in general: Tumor and nontumor repertoires were significantly more similar in luminal-like than in basal-like breast cancer.

Axillary draining lymph nodes of breast cancer patients supplied the node samples. Each CDR3 protein is one row after TCRdb ran MiXCR on the multiplex PCR reads. Of fewer than 300,000 distinct CDR3 sequences listed, approximately 31% are singletons. What was sequenced was axillary lymph node tissue. The J gene is TRBJ2-3, the V gene TRBV24-1, with a possible D match to TRBD1 (6 bases). This TCR was sampled from a female donor with breast cancer. Some clones in this sample may be carry-over from other donors' samples. The CDR3 DNA sequence: TGTGCCACCAGTGTATCAGGGGCGAACACAGATACGCAGTATTTT. Its translation: CATSVSGANTDTQYF.